Sequencing of this TCR beta chain was carried out in a study of T cell responses to AZD1222 COVID-19 vaccine. General observations from the study: Breadth and depth of Spike-specific TCRs rose after two AZD1222 doses. Repertoire sampling occurred only after the peak T cell response. At baseline, seropositivity was found in only a handful of AZD1222 recipients.

Assay used: immunoSEQ multiplex PCR; TCRdb lists only in-frame clones, some missing. Of 130,000 to 150,000 clones detected, approximately 90% appear once; the ten largest clones hold around 2.7%. This CDR3 region has 15 residues. Trimming shortened V by 6 bases and J by 4 bases, and 16 bases separated the two germline ends. Germline CDR1 LNHDA, CDR2 SQIVND (reference sequence). Worth noting for this clone: Its specificity is unknown.

The V and J genes are TRBV19 and TRBJ1-3; possible D gene TRBD1, 5 bases. The source is an adult in good health. Sequencing was performed on peripheral blood, taken on day 0 of AZD1222 vaccination. This CDR3 is CASSTPLGVGNTIYF. As DNA, the CDR3 is TGTGCCAGTAGCACCCCTTTGGGGGTCGGAAACACCATATATTTT.